In this sample, the clone carrying this TCR beta chain turned up once. Under the authors' procedure: Researchers report that nucleated cell counts were estimated from reference gene primer amplification. The protocol was immunoSEQ multiplex PCR, while the TCRdb copy is restricted to in-frame clones and leaves out a portion. V and J calls and clone size are as listed in that table; D and trimming were resolved from the DNA. The sample holds some 250,000 clones, around 89% seen once. This sample stems from a study of blood T cell repertoires in COVID-19. Study background: The United States, Italy and Spain supplied acute and convalescent COVID-19 samples. In each case, the material was cDNA or gDNA derived from T cells, B-cell-depleted T cells, or PBMCs.

CDR1 is SGHTA, CDR2 FQGNSA, per germline. This CDR3 is built from 15 residues. The germline V and J ends were trimmed by 1 base and 0 bases, with 10 bases remaining between them. Participants were placed into cohorts based on the clinical history they reported. This receptor was taken from a man between 35 and 55 years old who had recovered from COVID-19. The rearrangement uses TRBV7-2 and TRBJ2-7; tentative D call: TRBD2 (6 bases). The sequenced sample was PBMCs or T cells enriched from blood (not recorded which). The CDR3 nucleotides read TGTGCCAGCAGCTTAGATCCCGGGGGCTCCTACGAGCAGTACTTC. Amino acids: CASSLDPGGSYEQYF.